This T cell receptor beta chain derives from a study of blood T cell repertoires in COVID-19. The table came from immunoSEQ multiplex PCR; TCRdb's copy has only in-frame clones and leaves some out. The sample holds about 250,000 clones, around 83% seen once. The CDR3 runs 12 residues. V lost 7 bases and J 6 bases, leaving 12 bases between the germline ends. Germline V gives CDR1 LNHDA, CDR2 SQIVND (reference sequence). The chain combines TRBV19 with TRBJ1-2; D is ambiguous. This clonotype originated in a man older than 75 with acute or convalescent COVID-19. Sequencing used peripheral blood. CDR3 in amino acids: CASKPNSHGYTF. CDR3 nucleotide sequence: TGTGCCAGTAAACCTAACTCACATGGCTACACCTTC.